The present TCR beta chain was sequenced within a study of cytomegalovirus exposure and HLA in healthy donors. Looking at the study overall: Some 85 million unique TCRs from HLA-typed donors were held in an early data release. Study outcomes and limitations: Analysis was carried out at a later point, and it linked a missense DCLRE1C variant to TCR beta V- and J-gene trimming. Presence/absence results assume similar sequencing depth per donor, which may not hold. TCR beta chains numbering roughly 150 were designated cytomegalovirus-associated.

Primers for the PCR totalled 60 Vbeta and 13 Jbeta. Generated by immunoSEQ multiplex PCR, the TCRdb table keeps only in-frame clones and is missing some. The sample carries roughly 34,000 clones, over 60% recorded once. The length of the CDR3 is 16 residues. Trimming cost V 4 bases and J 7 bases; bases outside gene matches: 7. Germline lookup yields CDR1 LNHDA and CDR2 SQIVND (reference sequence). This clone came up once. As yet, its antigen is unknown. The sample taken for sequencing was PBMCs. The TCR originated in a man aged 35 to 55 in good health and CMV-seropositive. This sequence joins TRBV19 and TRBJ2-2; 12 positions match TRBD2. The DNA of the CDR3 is TGTGCCAGTAGTAGTCTAGCGGGGGGGCTTGTCGGGGAGCTGTTTTTT. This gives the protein CASSSLAGGLVGELFF. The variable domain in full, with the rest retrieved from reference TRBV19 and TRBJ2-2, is DGGITQSPKYLFRKEGQNVTLSCEQNLNHDAMYWYRQDPGQGLRLIYYSQIVNDFQKGDIAEGYSVSREKKESFPLTVTSAQKNPTAFYLCASSSLAGGLVGELFFGEGSRLTVL.